The 16 T cell receptor beta chains below come from one sample, sequenced in a study of cytotoxic CD8 clonotypes in ibrutinib-treated CLL. Sequencing used immunoSEQ multiplex PCR; TCRdb keeps in-frame clones, though not all of them. This repertoire shows roughly 300,000 clones, approximately 76% found once; its top ten account for about 6%. The sequencing here drew on PBMCs, taken at disease progression, from a patient treated with ibrutinib. The source is a human donor with chronic lymphocytic leukemia.

The chain uses TRBV2 and TRBJ1-2; D may be TRBD1 (5 bases). Germline CDR1 SNHLY, CDR2 FYNNEI. V shed 4 bases and J shed 4 bases, with 13 bases lying between them. This CDR3 spans 14 amino acids. The CDR3 region is CASSVIGGTYGYTF. The CDR3 DNA follows: TGTGCCAGCAGTGTAATCGGAGGGACCTATGGCTACACCTTC.

V and J are TRBV2 and TRBJ2-7; TRBD1 might be the D (5 bases). Germline loops: CDR1 SNHLY, CDR2 FYNNEI. This CDR3 contains 15 residues. Trimming removed 4 bases from V and 0 bases from J, with 13 bases in between. The CDR3 here is CASSVTRVASYEQYF. CDR3 sequence (DNA): TGTGCCAGCAGTGTCACCAGGGTAGCCTCCTACGAGCAGTACTTC. The complete variable domain, with remaining parts taken from reference TRBV2 and TRBJ2-7, reads EPEVTQTPSHQVTQMGQEVILRCVPISNHLYFYWYRQILGQKVEFLVSFYNNEISEKSEIFDDQFSVERPDGSNFTLKIRSTKLEDSAMYFCASSVTRVASYEQYFGPGTRLTVT.

The chain recombines TRBV10-2 with TRBJ2-7; D gene ambiguous. This CDR3 spans 12 amino acids. Trimming took off 3 bases at V and 4 bases at J, with 7 bases between the two ends. Germline V CDR1 and CDR2: WSHSY, SAAADI. CDR3 in amino acids: CASSDLGYEQYF. The CDR3, as DNA: TGCGCCAGCAGTGATTTGGGATACGAGCAGTACTTC.

The rearrangement uses TRBV27 and TRBJ2-1; D possibly uses TRBD1 or TRBD2 (9 bases each). The CDR3 length is 16 residues. Germline V gene data show CDR1 as MNHEY and CDR2 as SMNVEV (reference sequence). Deletions cut 3 bases from V and 10 bases from J, with 22 bases between. In DNA, the CDR3 is TGTGCCAGCAGTTTCACAGGGGGCCTAGCGGGGAGGGAGCAGTTCTTC. It is translated as CASSFTGGLAGREQFF.

The V gene is TRBV9, the J gene TRBJ1-5; 8 positions match TRBD1. This CDR3 has 16 amino acids. V gave up 3 bases and J gave up 2 bases; unmatched junction bases: 7. Germline V gene sequence: CDR1 SGDLS, CDR2 YYNGEE. CDR3 amino acids: CASSADGQGGNQPQHF. In DNA, the CDR3 is TGTGCCAGCAGCGCCGACGGACAGGGAGGCAATCAGCCCCAGCATTTT. Variable domain in full (rest from reference TRBV9 and TRBJ1-5): DSGVTQTPKHLITATGQRVTLRCSPRSGDLSVYWYQQSLDQGLQFLIQYYNGEERAKGNILERFSAQQFPDLHSELNLSSLELGDSALYFCASSADGQGGNQPQHFGDGTRLSIL.

The chain uses TRBV10-3 and TRBJ2-6, with D hard to call. With 1 base removed from V and 0 bases from J, the gap between germline ends came to 10 bases. There are 17 residues in the CDR3. Germline V gene lookup returns CDR1 ENHRY and CDR2 SYGVKD. DNA of the CDR3: TGTGCCATCAGTGAGTTCGAAATAACCTCTGGGGCCAACGTCCTGACTTTC. Translating it yields CAISEFEITSGANVLTF.

CDR3 in DNA: TGTGCCAGCAGCGTTCGTGCCGGGACAGATACGCAGTATTTT. Its protein is CASSVRAGTDTQYF. This sequence joins TRBV9 and TRBJ2-3; D call uncertain. Trimming left V 2 bases short and J 3 bases short, with 10 bases between. The CDR3 is 14 amino acids. In germline, CDR1 is SGDLS, CDR2 YYNGEE. Full variable domain (missing parts from reference TRBV9 and TRBJ2-3): DSGVTQTPKHLITATGQRVTLRCSPRSGDLSVYWYQQSLDQGLQFLIQYYNGEERAKGNILERFSAQQFPDLHSELNLSSLELGDSALYFCASSVRAGTDTQYFGPGTRLTVL.

This rearrangement joins TRBV21-1 to TRBJ2-7. TRBV21-1 has pseudogene status. The CDR3 is made up of 14 amino acids. The CDR3 region has the DNA TGTGCCAGCAGCAAAGTTACGCTTACCTACGAGCAGTACTTC. Its translation is CASSKVTLTYEQYF.

This clone was seen more than once but under ten times. This rearrangement joins TRBV15 to TRBJ2-1, with D unresolved. This CDR3 comprises 11 residues. CDR1 is LNHNV, CDR2 YYDKDF, per germline (reference sequence). V was shortened by 8 bases and J by 8 bases, with 10 bases between the two germline ends. Here the CDR3 reads CATGLDDEQFF. CDR3 DNA sequence: TGTGCCACCGGTTTAGACGATGAGCAGTTCTTC.

The genes are TRBV6-5 and TRBJ2-1, with D possibly being TRBD2 (6 bases). CDR1 and CDR2 from the germline V gene are MNHEY and SVGAGI. V shed 2 bases and J shed 15 bases, with 14 bases lying between them. The CDR3 spans 12 residues. The CDR3 nucleotides read TGTGCCAGCAGTTACGATCGGGGGATTCTGTTCTTC. This sequence encodes CASSYDRGILFF.

The J gene is TRBJ2-1, the V gene TRBV10-3; possible D gene TRBD1, 6 bases. V was cut by 4 bases and J by 9 bases, with 19 bases left in between. The length of the CDR3 is 15 residues. Looked up from germline, CDR1 is ENHRY and CDR2 is SYGVKD. The CDR3 sequence: CAISVSAGAWGEQFF. CDR3 sequence (DNA): TGTGCCATCAGTGTTTCTGCAGGGGCGTGGGGTGAGCAGTTCTTC.

This sequence joins TRBV13 and TRBJ2-5; D unclear. This CDR3 spans 13 amino acids. The V gene lost 5 bases and the J gene lost 3 bases, with 10 bases spanning the gap. The germline V gene has CDR1 PRHDT and CDR2 FYEKMQ (reference sequence). CDR3 nucleotide sequence: TGTGCCAGCAGCCCGAGACTGGAAGAGACCCAGTACTTC. This sequence encodes CASSPRLEETQYF.

The chain is built from TRBV6-1 and TRBJ2-6; no definite D call. Germline V gives CDR1 MNHNS, CDR2 SASEGT. Trimming shortened V by 2 bases and J by 0 bases, and 20 bases separated the two germline ends. This CDR3 has 20 residues. CDR3 DNA: TGTGCCAGCAGTGAAATGACTTTGACCGCCTGGGGCTCTGGGGCCAACGTCCTGACTTTC. Translation: CASSEMTLTAWGSGANVLTF.

The chain has TRBV7-8 and TRBJ2-1; 9 nucleotides match TRBD2. This CDR3 contains 17 residues. CDR1 is SGHVS and CDR2 is FQNEAQ in the germline V gene. The ends lost 0 bases at V and 5 bases at J; junction bases unmatched: 8. CDR3 sequence: CASSLAQGGGEDNEQFF. The DNA of the CDR3 is TGTGCCAGCAGCTTAGCGCAGGGCGGGGGGGAAGACAATGAGCAGTTCTTC.

The chain uses TRBV9 and TRBJ2-7, with a tentative D call TRBD2 (6 bases). V was trimmed by 3 bases and J by 5 bases, leaving 27 bases between them. Per the germline V gene, CDR1 is SGDLS and CDR2 is YYNGEE. This CDR3 contains 18 residues. CDR3 coding DNA: TGTGCCAGCAGCGAAGGCTGGTTGTGGGAGGCTGGTAGCAACGAGCAGTACTTC. Encoded protein: CASSEGWLWEAGSNEQYF. The full variable domain, its missing parts supplied by reference TRBV9 and TRBJ2-7, is DSGVTQTPKHLITATGQRVTLRCSPRSGDLSVYWYQQSLDQGLQFLIQYYNGEERAKGNILERFSAQQFPDLHSELNLSSLELGDSALYFCASSEGWLWEAGSNEQYFGPGTRLTVT.

J is TRBJ1-2 and V is TRBV5-8, with TRBD1 matching over 10 bases. CDR1 and CDR2 from the germline V gene are SGHTS and YDEGEE. Trimming cost V 6 bases and J 4 bases; bases outside gene matches: 21. This CDR3 has 19 amino acids. The CDR3 DNA reads as TGTGCCAGCATCCCGGGACCGATTGGGACAGGGGACTCTCCCTATGGCTACACCTTC. Protein product: CASIPGPIGTGDSPYGYTF. Full variable domain (rest looked up from reference TRBV5-8 and TRBJ1-2): EAGVTQSPTHLIKTRGQQATLRCSPISGHTSVYWYQQALGLGLQFLLWYDEGEERNRGNFPPRFSGRQFPNYSSELNVNALELEDSALYLCASIPGPIGTGDSPYGYTFGSGTRLTVV.